This T cell receptor beta chain was observed in a study of blood T cell repertoires in COVID-19. Clones were sequenced by immunoSEQ multiplex PCR, and TCRdb holds only the in-frame ones, with some missing. The sample lists 250,000 or so clones; around 89% were seen once. The CDR3 runs 13 residues. Trimming shortened V by 4 bases and J by 2 bases, and 9 bases separated the two germline ends. Germline V gives CDR1 SGHDT, CDR2 YYEEEE. The chain combines TRBV5-6 with TRBJ2-5, with D unresolved. The sample comprised peripheral blood. The sequence came from a woman aged 40 to 50 who had recovered from COVID-19. CDR3 nucleotides: TGTGCCAGCAGCCCTTGGGCACAAGAGACCCAGTACTTC. It specifies CASSPWAQETQYF.